These 2 T cell receptor beta chains originate from one sample sequenced in a study of T cells after yellow fever vaccination. TCRdb re-called the 5' RACE reads through MiXCR, storing one row per CDR3 protein. The repertoire holds a few hundred thousand distinct CDR3 sequences, about a sixth seen once, with 17% in the top ten. The sample was PBMCs, taken less than 6 days after the first yellow fever vaccination. These receptors were collected from a young man who received the YFV17D yellow fever vaccine.

This clonotype occurred many times. The chain is built from TRBV7-9 and TRBJ1-2; D is uncertain. Per the germline V gene, CDR1 is SEHNR and CDR2 is FQNEAQ (reference sequence). This CDR3 contains 14 residues. Trimming shortened V by 4 bases and J by 4 bases, and 13 bases separated the two germline ends. CDR3 sequence (DNA): TGTGCCAGCAGCTCGGGCCCAGAGAGCTATGGCTACACCTTC. It codes for CASSSGPESYGYTF.

V usage is TRBV5-1 and J usage is TRBJ2-2, with 7 bases aligning to TRBD1. Germline V gene lookup returns CDR1 SGHRS and CDR2 YFSETQ. This CDR3 is 16 amino acids long. Trimming removed 4 bases from V and 3 bases from J; junction bases left unmatched: 9. Written as DNA, the CDR3 is TGCGCCAGCAGCACCAACAGGGGCCCCTACACCGGGGAGCTGTTTTTT. Amino acids: CASSTNRGPYTGELFF.